This TCR beta chain was sequenced for a study of T cells after yellow fever vaccination. Study context: Each low-cell-number fraction was prepared by means of SMART-Seq v4 Ultra Low Input.

The CDR3 sequence is 16 residues long. Trimming pared 5 bases from V and 1 base from J, leaving 17 bases between. The germline V gene has CDR1 SGHVS and CDR2 FQNEAQ. This clonotype was counted a few times. The antigen is unknown. Synthesis of TCR cDNA relied on 5'RACE template switching, which attached a universal primer site and UMIs. Using its own MiXCR run on the 5' RACE reads, TCRdb lists one record per CDR3 protein. The data hold roughly 260,000 distinct CDR3 sequences, with approximately 13% observed a single time. Study-level results: Re-detected after boosting: most primary clones, more than 95% of CD4 and about 85% of CD8. Peak timing came faster in the weaker secondary response, day 5 versus 15.

This clonotype originated in a man aged 25-45 years who received the YFV17D yellow fever vaccine. The rearrangement links TRBV7-8 to TRBJ1-2; weak D call: TRBD1 (5 bases). This sample comprised CD4+ T cells sorted from PBMCs, obtained 45 days after the yellow fever booster vaccination. The CDR3 reads CASSMGPQPYNYGYTF. CDR3 sequence (DNA): TGTGCCAGCAGCATGGGGCCCCAACCTTATAACTATGGCTACACCTTC.